Here is one T cell receptor beta chain with its context. Its antigen remains unidentified. The CDR3 is 16 amino acids. V lost 7 bases and J lost 0, with 15 bases in between. Looked up from germline, CDR1 is MNHNS and CDR2 is SASEGT. The record originates from a study of T cell repertoires in cytomegalovirus infection. As for the study in general: Evidence of both CMV infection and a matching HLA type came from public TCR beta signatures.

Regarding the study as a whole: Frequencies of public TCR beta families were cumulated, and this identified carriers of CMV plus the relevant HLA. Ex vivo responses were dominated by HLA-C-restricted CMV-specific TCR beta clonotypes.

In TCRdb, the reads were re-called with MiXCR into one record per CDR3 protein. The top ten hold about 2.3% of the sample, which has some 300,000 distinct CDR3 sequences, 9.6% seen once. The chain links TRBV6-1 to TRBJ2-2; D possibly corresponds to TRBD2 (5 bases). The clonotype was recovered from a human donor in good health (CMV status not recorded). Some clones in this sample may be carry-over from other donors' samples. The sequenced material came from PBMCs. The CDR3 DNA is TGTGCCAGCAACTTTCTGAGGGTCTCGAACACCGGGGAGCTGTTTTTT. This encodes CASNFLRVSNTGELFF.